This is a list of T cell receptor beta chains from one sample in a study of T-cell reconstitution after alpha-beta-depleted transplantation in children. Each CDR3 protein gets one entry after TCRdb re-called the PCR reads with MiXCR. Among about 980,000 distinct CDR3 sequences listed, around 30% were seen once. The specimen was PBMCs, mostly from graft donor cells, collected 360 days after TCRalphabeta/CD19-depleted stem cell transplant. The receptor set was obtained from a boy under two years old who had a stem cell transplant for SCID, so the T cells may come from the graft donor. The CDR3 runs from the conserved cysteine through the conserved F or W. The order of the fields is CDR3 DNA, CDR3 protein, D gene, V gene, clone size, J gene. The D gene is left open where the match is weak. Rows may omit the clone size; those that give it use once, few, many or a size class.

CDR3nt: TGTGCCAGCAGCCGGGACCTTAGCCAGCCCCAGCATTTT
CDR3aa: CASSRDLSQPQHF
d_gene: .
v_gene: TRBV7-9
abundance: few
j_gene: TRBJ1-5

CDR3nt: TGCAGTGCTAGAGATTTGGCCTCTGGAAACACCATATATTTT
CDR3aa: CSARDLASGNTIYF
d_gene: .
v_gene: TRBV20-1
abundance: many
j_gene: TRBJ1-3

CDR3nt: TGTGCCACCAGCCCAGGGGCGCTAGCGGGGGGAACCTACAATGAGCAGTTCTTC
CDR3aa: CATSPGALAGGTYNEQFF
d_gene: TRBD2
v_gene: TRBV15
abundance: few
j_gene: TRBJ2-1

CDR3nt: TGTGCCAGCTCACCACTTGAGAGGACCAGAGATACGCAGTATTTT
CDR3aa: CASSPLERTRDTQYF
d_gene: .
v_gene: TRBV18
abundance: .
j_gene: TRBJ2-3

CDR3nt: TGTGCCACCAGCCAACGGACAGGGGGCTTCTCCTACGAGCAGTACTTC
CDR3aa: CATSQRTGGFSYEQYF
d_gene: TRBD1
v_gene: TRBV15
abundance: few
j_gene: TRBJ2-7

CDR3nt: TGTGCCAGCAGCTTAGCGGAAGCATTTACGGACAATGAGCAGTTCTTC
CDR3aa: CASSLAEAFTDNEQFF
d_gene: .
v_gene: TRBV7-7
abundance: .
j_gene: TRBJ2-1

CDR3nt: TGTGCCAGCACCGGACAGGGGGCGAGTCCTGGCTACACCTTC
CDR3aa: CASTGQGASPGYTF
d_gene: TRBD1
v_gene: TRBV12-3/TRBV12-4
abundance: .
j_gene: TRBJ1-2

CDR3nt: TGCAGCGTTGAATGTGGGGATCGTGACGAGCAGTACTTC
CDR3aa: CSVECGDRDEQYF
d_gene: .
v_gene: TRBV29-1
abundance: .
j_gene: TRBJ2-7

CDR3nt: TGCGCCAGCAGCTCGATATCCGGGACAGGAGGGACCGGGGAGCTGTTTTTT
CDR3aa: CASSSISGTGGTGELFF
d_gene: TRBD1
v_gene: TRBV5-1
abundance: once
j_gene: TRBJ2-2

CDR3nt: TGTGCCAGCAGCTCCACCCCCATCGGAGGCGAAGCTTTCTTT
CDR3aa: CASSSTPIGGEAFF
d_gene: .
v_gene: TRBV7-6
abundance: few
j_gene: TRBJ1-1

CDR3nt: TGTGCCAGCAGAACTAACCCCGATGGGTCCTACGAGCAGTACTTC
CDR3aa: CASRTNPDGSYEQYF
d_gene: .
v_gene: TRBV28
abundance: few
j_gene: TRBJ2-7

CDR3nt: TGTGCCAGCAGTGTTGACAGGGGACCTAATGAAAAACTGTTTTTT
CDR3aa: CASSVDRGPNEKLFF
d_gene: TRBD1
v_gene: TRBV2
abundance: .
j_gene: TRBJ1-4

CDR3nt: TGTGCCAGCAGTACCAGGGTAAGGTCCTACAATGAGCAGTTCTTC
CDR3aa: CASSTRVRSYNEQFF
d_gene: .
v_gene: TRBV12-3/TRBV12-4
abundance: few
j_gene: TRBJ2-1

CDR3nt: TGTGCCAGCAGTTCGTCCGGGACAGGTCAGGGCTACACCTTC
CDR3aa: CASSSSGTGQGYTF
d_gene: TRBD1
v_gene: TRBV12-3/TRBV12-4
abundance: few
j_gene: TRBJ1-2

CDR3nt: TGTGCCAGCAGTCCCCAACACCGGACAAATCAGCCCCAGCATTTT
CDR3aa: CASSPQHRTNQPQHF
d_gene: .
v_gene: TRBV12-3/TRBV12-4
abundance: .
j_gene: TRBJ1-5

CDR3nt: TGCAGTGCTAGAATGGGAACCGGCGGGTACAATGAGCAGTTCTTC
CDR3aa: CSARMGTGGYNEQFF
d_gene: .
v_gene: TRBV20-1
abundance: few
j_gene: TRBJ2-1

CDR3nt: TGCAGTGCTAGAGACCCGTCGACAGGGCTGGTTGATTCACCCCTCCACTTT
CDR3aa: CSARDPSTGLVDSPLHF
d_gene: TRBD1
v_gene: TRBV20-1
abundance: few
j_gene: TRBJ1-6

CDR3nt: TGCAGTGCTAGAGATCCCGGGAGATACGAGCAGTTCTTC
CDR3aa: CSARDPGRYEQFF
d_gene: .
v_gene: TRBV20-1
abundance: few
j_gene: TRBJ2-1

CDR3nt: TGCGCCAGCAGCCAAGCTAACGGACAGGGGGCACGTAATCAGCCCCAGCATTTT
CDR3aa: CASSQANGQGARNQPQHF
d_gene: TRBD1
v_gene: TRBV4-1
abundance: .
j_gene: TRBJ1-5

CDR3nt: TGTGCCAGCAGCTACGGGGCAGCGCAAGAGACCCAGTACTTC
CDR3aa: CASSYGAAQETQYF
d_gene: .
v_gene: TRBV5-5
abundance: .
j_gene: TRBJ2-5

CDR3nt: TGTGCCAGTAAGGGAAGTCCCAACAATGAGCAGTTCTTC
CDR3aa: CASKGSPNNEQFF
d_gene: .
v_gene: TRBV19
abundance: .
j_gene: TRBJ2-1

CDR3nt: TGCAGTGCTAGAGCTAGAGGGGTTGTCGCTTTCTTT
CDR3aa: CSARARGVVAFF
d_gene: .
v_gene: TRBV20-1
abundance: few
j_gene: TRBJ1-1

CDR3nt: TGTGCCAGCAGTTACGGTGGACCACTTAATTCACCCCTCCACTTT
CDR3aa: CASSYGGPLNSPLHF
d_gene: .
v_gene: TRBV6-5
abundance: .
j_gene: TRBJ1-6

CDR3nt: TGCAGTGCTCCCGACAGGGGCCGGGTAGGCGGGGAGCTGTTTTTT
CDR3aa: CSAPDRGRVGGELFF
d_gene: TRBD1
v_gene: TRBV20-1
abundance: few
j_gene: TRBJ2-2

CDR3nt: TGTGCCAGCATTTTGAACAGGGGAGGAGCTTTCACTGAAGCTTTCTTT
CDR3aa: CASILNRGGAFTEAFF
d_gene: TRBD1
v_gene: TRBV6-2/TRBV6-3
abundance: .
j_gene: TRBJ1-1

CDR3nt: TGCGCCAGCAGCGAGGTAGCGGGGGGACCCTACGAGCAGTACTTC
CDR3aa: CASSEVAGGPYEQYF
d_gene: TRBD2
v_gene: TRBV5-1
abundance: few
j_gene: TRBJ2-7

CDR3nt: TGTGCCAGCAGTTGGGGGCACCTCTACGAGCAGTACTTC
CDR3aa: CASSWGHLYEQYF
d_gene: .
v_gene: TRBV27
abundance: .
j_gene: TRBJ2-7

CDR3nt: TGTGCCACCAGTGACAGGGAAGACTCTGGAAACACCATATATTTT
CDR3aa: CATSDREDSGNTIYF
d_gene: .
v_gene: TRBV24-1
abundance: .
j_gene: TRBJ1-3

CDR3nt: TGTGCCAGCAGCTTCATGGGGAGGGGGAAATCTGAAGCTTTCTTT
CDR3aa: CASSFMGRGKSEAFF
d_gene: .
v_gene: TRBV7-3
abundance: .
j_gene: TRBJ1-1

CDR3nt: TGTGCCAGCAGTACTTCAGGGAGGTCCAGCTATGGCTACACCTTC
CDR3aa: CASSTSGRSSYGYTF
d_gene: .
v_gene: TRBV12-3/TRBV12-4
abundance: .
j_gene: TRBJ1-2

CDR3nt: TGTGCCAGCAGCCCGAATTACAATGAGCAGTTCTTC
CDR3aa: CASSPNYNEQFF
d_gene: .
v_gene: TRBV5-6
abundance: many
j_gene: TRBJ2-1

CDR3nt: TGTGCCGTGGGACAGGGGACGCAGTATTTT
CDR3aa: CAVGQGTQYF
d_gene: TRBD1
v_gene: TRBV12-3/TRBV12-4
abundance: .
j_gene: TRBJ2-3

CDR3nt: TGTGCCACCAGCAGTGAAAAGCGAGTCACCGGGGAGCTGTTTTTT
CDR3aa: CATSSEKRVTGELFF
d_gene: .
v_gene: TRBV15
abundance: few
j_gene: TRBJ2-2

CDR3nt: TGTGCCAGCAGCCAAGGGGGGTTCACAGATACGCAGTATTTT
CDR3aa: CASSQGGFTDTQYF
d_gene: .
v_gene: TRBV4-2
abundance: few
j_gene: TRBJ2-3

CDR3nt: TGCGCCAGCAGCCAAGAGTCAGGGGACCTCCTAATGCGTGAGCAGTTCTTC
CDR3aa: CASSQESGDLLMREQFF
d_gene: .
v_gene: TRBV4-3
abundance: few
j_gene: TRBJ2-1

CDR3nt: TGTGCCTGGAGTGTATTCTGGGGGGCCAACACCGGGGAGCTGTTTTTT
CDR3aa: CAWSVFWGANTGELFF
d_gene: .
v_gene: TRBV30
abundance: .
j_gene: TRBJ2-2

CDR3nt: TGTGCCAGCAGTTACTCAGCGAGGGGAGGCACAGATACGCAGTATTTT
CDR3aa: CASSYSARGGTDTQYF
d_gene: .
v_gene: TRBV6-5
abundance: .
j_gene: TRBJ2-3

CDR3nt: TGTGCCAGCAGCTTAGAGCGGGGGGTCTCCTACAATGAGCAGTTCTTC
CDR3aa: CASSLERGVSYNEQFF
d_gene: TRBD2
v_gene: TRBV7-9
abundance: .
j_gene: TRBJ2-1

CDR3nt: TGTGCCAGCTATAACACTATAGCGGCCCCTGATACGCAGTATTTT
CDR3aa: CASYNTIAAPDTQYF
d_gene: .
v_gene: TRBV13
abundance: .
j_gene: TRBJ2-3

CDR3nt: TGTGCCAGCACCAGGGTTGAAGGCGGGGAGCTGTTTTTT
CDR3aa: CASTRVEGGELFF
d_gene: .
v_gene: TRBV25-1
abundance: .
j_gene: TRBJ2-2

CDR3nt: TGCAGCGGCCTAGTTAGCGGGGGGGAGACCCAGTACTTC
CDR3aa: CSGLVSGGETQYF
d_gene: TRBD2
v_gene: TRBV29-1
abundance: few
j_gene: TRBJ2-5

CDR3nt: TGTGCCAGCAGTTTCTGGGAGGGTGGAAACACCATATATTTT
CDR3aa: CASSFWEGGNTIYF
d_gene: .
v_gene: TRBV28
abundance: .
j_gene: TRBJ1-3

CDR3nt: TGTGCCAGCAGCATCGGACAGGGACACTCTGGGGCCAACGTCCTGACTTTC
CDR3aa: CASSIGQGHSGANVLTF
d_gene: TRBD1
v_gene: TRBV7-9
abundance: .
j_gene: TRBJ2-6

CDR3nt: TGCAGCGTTGAAGCCCCTGAGCAGTTCTTC
CDR3aa: CSVEAPEQFF
d_gene: .
v_gene: TRBV29-1
abundance: few
j_gene: TRBJ2-1

CDR3nt: TGCGCCAGCAGCAGGGGACAGAGTTATTCACCCCTCCACTTT
CDR3aa: CASSRGQSYSPLHF
d_gene: TRBD1
v_gene: TRBV5-1
abundance: few
j_gene: TRBJ1-6

CDR3nt: TGTGCCAGCAGCCCTCTCGGGGGCTCTAACACCGGGGAGCTGTTTTTT
CDR3aa: CASSPLGGSNTGELFF
d_gene: .
v_gene: TRBV9
abundance: .
j_gene: TRBJ2-2

CDR3nt: TGCAGTGCTAGAGGGAGTCCAGGGGAGCTGTTTTTT
CDR3aa: CSARGSPGELFF
d_gene: .
v_gene: TRBV20-1
abundance: .
j_gene: TRBJ2-2

CDR3nt: TGTGCCAGCACCATTCGCCGGAGTTTCACTGGGGTGACAGGGGGCTTGTCCCAAGAGACCCAGTACTTC
CDR3aa: CASTIRRSFTGVTGGLSQETQYF
d_gene: TRBD1
v_gene: TRBV6-4
abundance: few
j_gene: TRBJ2-5

CDR3nt: TGTGCCAGCAGTCGAAGGGGGGGGTCCTACGAGCAGTACTTC
CDR3aa: CASSRRGGSYEQYF
d_gene: .
v_gene: TRBV11-2
abundance: .
j_gene: TRBJ2-7

CDR3nt: TGTGCCAGCAGCCAAGAGGGAGCCAAAAACATTCAGTACTTC
CDR3aa: CASSQEGAKNIQYF
d_gene: .
v_gene: TRBV4-2
abundance: few
j_gene: TRBJ2-4

CDR3nt: TGCAGCGTTAGTGGGGGGAGCACAGATACGCAGTATTTT
CDR3aa: CSVSGGSTDTQYF
d_gene: .
v_gene: TRBV29-1
abundance: .
j_gene: TRBJ2-3

CDR3nt: TGTGCCAGCAGCCCGGTTTTCCGGGTCTATGGCTACACCTTC
CDR3aa: CASSPVFRVYGYTF
d_gene: .
v_gene: TRBV7-9
abundance: .
j_gene: TRBJ1-2

CDR3nt: TGTGCCAGCAGCCCTAGCGGGGCACACTACGAGCAGTACTTC
CDR3aa: CASSPSGAHYEQYF
d_gene: TRBD2
v_gene: TRBV12-3/TRBV12-4
abundance: .
j_gene: TRBJ2-7

CDR3nt: TGTGCCAGCAGTCCACCGGGATATCAGTACCAAGAGACCCAGTACTTC
CDR3aa: CASSPPGYQYQETQYF
d_gene: .
v_gene: TRBV28
abundance: .
j_gene: TRBJ2-5

CDR3nt: TGTGCCAGCAGTGAAGGCAGGGGAGCGTACCAAGAGACCCAGTACTTC
CDR3aa: CASSEGRGAYQETQYF
d_gene: .
v_gene: TRBV2
abundance: .
j_gene: TRBJ2-5

CDR3nt: TGCGCCAGCAGCTTGGCGGGCGTTAGCACAGATACGCAGTATTTT
CDR3aa: CASSLAGVSTDTQYF
d_gene: .
v_gene: TRBV5-1
abundance: many
j_gene: TRBJ2-3